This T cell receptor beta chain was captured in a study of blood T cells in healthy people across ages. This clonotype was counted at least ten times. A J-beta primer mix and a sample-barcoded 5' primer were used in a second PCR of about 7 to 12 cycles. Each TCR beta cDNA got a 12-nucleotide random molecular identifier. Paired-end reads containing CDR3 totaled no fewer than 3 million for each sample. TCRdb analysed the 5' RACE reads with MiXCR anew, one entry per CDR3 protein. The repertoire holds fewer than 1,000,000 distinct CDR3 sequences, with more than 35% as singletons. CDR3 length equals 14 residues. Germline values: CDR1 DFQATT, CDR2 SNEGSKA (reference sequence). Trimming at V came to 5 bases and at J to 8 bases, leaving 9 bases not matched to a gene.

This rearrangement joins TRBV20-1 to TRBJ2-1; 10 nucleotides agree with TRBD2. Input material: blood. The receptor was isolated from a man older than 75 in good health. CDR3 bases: TGCAGTGCTTGGGAGCGGGAGGGCCGCTATGAGCAGTTCTTC. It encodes CSAWEREGRYEQFF.